The 15 T cell receptor beta chains below were found in one sample sequenced in a study of cytomegalovirus exposure and HLA in healthy donors. Both 60 Vbeta primers and 13 Jbeta primers went into the PCR. Using immunoSEQ multiplex PCR, the repertoire was profiled, and TCRdb retains in-frame clones only, with some absent. Here the sample spans more than 95,000 clones, 60% to 80% being singletons. The specimen was PBMCs. Receptor source: a man aged 25-45 years in good health and CMV-seronegative.

The rearrangement uses TRBV27 and TRBJ1-3, with 7 positions matching TRBD1. CDR1 and CDR2 from the germline V gene are MNHEY and SMNVEV (reference sequence). Trimming at V came to 6 bases and at J to 4 bases, leaving 12 bases not matched to a gene. CDR3 length: 16 amino acids. The CDR3 bases are TGTGCCAGCAGCCCGGGACAGTTCAACATCGGAAACACCATATATTTT. It is translated as CASSPGQFNIGNTIYF.

The rearrangement joins TRBV7-9 to TRBJ2-7; weak D call: TRBD1 (7 bases). The CDR3 spans 14 residues. Looked up from germline, CDR1 is SEHNR and CDR2 is FQNEAQ (reference sequence). V shed 5 bases and J shed 6 bases, with 17 bases lying between them. The CDR3 loop is CASSAQGGPIEQYF. CDR3 nucleotide sequence: TGTGCCAGCAGCGCTCAGGGGGGACCGATCGAGCAGTACTTC.

J is TRBJ1-5 and V is TRBV5-6, with 11 bases identical to TRBD1. This CDR3 contains 18 residues. V dropped 0 bases and J dropped 0; count of bases not matched to a gene: 5. Per the germline V gene, CDR1 is SGHDT and CDR2 is YYEEEE. The CDR3 DNA reads TGTGCCAGCAGCTTGGGGACAGGGGGCGGTTATAGCAATCAGCCCCAGCATTTT. Amino acids: CASSLGTGGGYSNQPQHF.

The chain employs TRBV15 and TRBJ2-4; the D is unclear. CDR3 size: 15 residues. CDR1 is LNHNV and CDR2 is YYDKDF in the germline V gene (reference sequence). Deletions cut 8 bases from V and 0 bases from J, with 14 bases between. CDR3 coding DNA: TGTGCCACCTTATCAACTACGCTAGCCAAAAACATTCAGTACTTC. Its translation: CATLSTTLAKNIQYF.

The chain is built from TRBV28 and TRBJ2-7, with 8 bases lining up with TRBD1. The CDR3 covers 14 residues. Germline-derived CDR1 and CDR2 are MDHEN and SYDVKM. J gave up 6 bases and V 3 bases, and 7 bases lay outside the gene matches. The CDR3 reads CASSFWQGAAEQYF. CDR3 sequence (DNA): TGTGCCAGCAGTTTTTGGCAGGGGGCGGCCGAGCAGTACTTC. The complete variable domain, with remaining parts taken from reference TRBV28 and TRBJ2-7, reads DVKVTQSSRYLVKRTGEKVFLECVQDMDHENMFWYRQDPGLGLRLIYFSYDVKMKEKGDIPEGYSVSREKKERFSLILESASTNQTSMYLCASSFWQGAAEQYFGPGTRLTVT.

The chain carries TRBV25-1 and TRBJ1-1; perhaps TRBD1 as D (6 bases). The germline V gene encodes CDR1 MGHDK and CDR2 SYGVNS. V was pared by 8 bases and J by 11 bases, with 15 bases between. This CDR3 comprises 11 residues. The CDR3 is CASGNLQGAFF. The CDR3 nucleotides read TGTGCCAGCGGAAACCTTCAGGGGGCTTTCTTT.

This clone occurred a few times. One end of the junction fails to match germline, which may point to a read error. This chain connects TRBV7-9 to TRBJ2-7; 10 bases agree with TRBD1. Germline lookup yields CDR1 SEHNR and CDR2 FQNEAQ (reference sequence). The CDR3 totals 15 residues. For the CDR3, the DNA is TGTTCCAGCAGCCCTAGACAGGGGGCGCGCCACGAGCAGTACTTC. Translated, it gives CSSSPRQGARHEQYF.

There are a few counts of this clone. CDR3 in amino acids: CASSSDPISVSNQPQHF. The CDR3 DNA sequence: TGTGCCAGCAGCTCTGATCCCATTTCGGTTAGCAATCAGCCCCAGCATTTT. J is TRBJ1-5 and V is TRBV7-2; no clear D. V was shortened by 4 bases and J by 0 bases, with 16 bases between the two germline ends. The germline V gene has CDR1 SGHTA and CDR2 FQGNSA. The CDR3 totals 17 residues.

This chain joins TRBV30 and TRBJ1-2; the D gene is possibly TRBD1 (6 bases). The CDR3 is 14 residues long. With 1 base removed from V and 8 bases from J, the gap between germline ends came to 17 bases. From germline, CDR1 is GTSNPN and CDR2 SVGIG (reference sequence). In DNA, the CDR3 is TGTGCCTGGAGTGCAATACAGGGAATTGGAGGCTACACCTTC. It codes for CAWSAIQGIGGYTF. Combining the CDR3 with reference TRBV30 and TRBJ1-2 gives the whole variable domain SQTIHQWPATLVQPVGSPLSLECTVEGTSNPNLYWYRQAAGRGLQLLFYSVGIGQISSEVPQNLSASRPQDRQFILSSKKLLLSDSGFYLCAWSAIQGIGGYTFGSGTRLTVV.

The gene calls are TRBV19 and TRBJ2-5, with D possibly being TRBD2 (6 bases). The J call is in doubt because the DNA end fits TRBJ2-7 better. The CDR3 runs to 15 residues. Germline CDR1 reads LNHDA; CDR2 reads SQIVND (reference sequence). The CDR3 is CASSPSAGIEYEQYF. DNA of the CDR3: TGTGCCAGTAGTCCCTCAGCGGGCATTGAATACGAGCAGTACTTC.

The genes are TRBV2 and TRBJ2-1; D uncertain. CDR1 SNHLY and CDR2 FYNNEI come from the germline V gene. The CDR3 totals 11 residues. Trimming removed 6 bases from V and 4 bases from J, with 4 bases in between. CDR3 region: CASSEYNEQFF. The DNA for the CDR3 is TGTGCCAGCAGCGAGTACAATGAGCAGTTCTTC.

As concerns this clone: Its ends do not fully match the called genes, so a read error is possible. The rearrangement uses TRBV7-3 and TRBJ2-2; no firm D call. Looked up from germline, CDR1 is SGHTA and CDR2 is FQGTGA. The CDR3 sequence is 14 residues long. The CDR3 DNA reads as TGTGCCAGCAGCTTAATGGTAAACAGCGGGGAGCTGTTTTTT. This encodes CASSLMVNSGELFF.

The gene calls are TRBV28 and TRBJ2-2; no clear D gene. Germline V lookup: CDR1 MDHEN, CDR2 SYDVKM. CDR3 size: 15 residues. V was pared by 5 bases and J by 8 bases, with 18 bases between. The CDR3 protein is CASSLYDSRLGELFF. The CDR3 nucleotides read TGTGCCAGCAGTCTATATGACTCCCGACTGGGGGAGCTGTTTTTT.

The chain combines TRBV19 with TRBJ1-6; D might be TRBD1 (6 bases). Per germline, CDR1 LNHDA and CDR2 SQIVND (reference sequence). This CDR3 is built from 16 residues. V lost 4 bases, J lost 7 bases, and 17 bases lay in between. The CDR3 reads CASSNHGQSWNSPLHF. The DNA for the CDR3 is TGTGCCAGTAGTAACCACGGACAGAGCTGGAATTCACCCCTCCACTTT.

This clone was detected a few times. DNA for the CDR3: TGTGCCAGCAGCCTACGACAGGGGAACACTGAAGCTTTCTTT. Its protein is CASSLRQGNTEAFF. The chain combines TRBV11-2 with TRBJ1-1; 7 positions match TRBD1. With 5 bases clipped from V and 1 base from J, the junction kept 4 bases outside the gene matches. The CDR3 length is 14 residues. Germline V lookup: CDR1 SGHAT, CDR2 FQNNGV.